Listed here are 19 T cell receptor beta chains from one sample, sequenced in a study of blood T cell repertoires in COVID-19. The data were produced by immunoSEQ multiplex PCR, yet TCRdb's version contains in-frame clones alone and is incomplete. The data contain 470,000 or so clones, 70% to 90% of them singletons. Sequencing was performed on peripheral blood. All receptors derive from a human donor in a cohort sampled during active COVID-19.

The gene calls are TRBV9 and TRBJ2-1; the D gene is possibly TRBD2 (7 bases). This CDR3 has 14 residues. Per the germline V gene, CDR1 is SGDLS and CDR2 is YYNGEE. Trimming took 1 base from V and 8 from J, leaving 13 bases between them. CDR3 sequence: CASSVQGRDDEQFF. Written as DNA, the CDR3 is TGTGCCAGCAGCGTACAGGGGAGGGATGATGAGCAGTTCTTC.

J is TRBJ1-5 and V is TRBV19; D not certain. Trimming took 7 bases from V and 6 from J, leaving 10 bases between them. Germline V gene sequence: CDR1 LNHDA, CDR2 SQIVND (reference sequence). This CDR3 contains 12 residues. For the CDR3, the DNA is TGTGCCAGTAACATTGCGGGTCAGCCCCAGCATTTT. Translating gives CASNIAGQPQHF.

This chain joins TRBV30 and TRBJ1-3, with a weak D call TRBD1 (6 bases). CDR3 length equals 14 residues. Germline V gene sequence: CDR1 GTSNPN, CDR2 SVGIG (reference sequence). V gave up 0 bases and J gave up 12 bases, with 18 bases separating them. CDR3 sequence: CAWSVGGSSYGIYF. Written as DNA, the CDR3 is TGTGCCTGGAGTGTAGGGGGTTCTTCTTACGGCATATATTTT.

The chain uses TRBV10-3 and TRBJ1-1; a weak D match, TRBD1 (5 bases). Between the trimmed V and J ends, which lost 11 bases and 0 bases, there was a span of 13 bases. CDR3 size: 13 residues. Germline V gene sequence: CDR1 ENHRY, CDR2 SYGVKD. CDR3 residues: CASGGAVNTEAFF. The CDR3, as DNA: TGTGCCTCGGGCGGGGCGGTGAACACTGAAGCTTTCTTT.

The chain combines TRBV30 with TRBJ1-3; D may be TRBD1 (6 bases). The ends were cut back, 3 bases at V and 0 bases at J, with 9 bases in the middle. In germline, CDR1 is GTSNPN, CDR2 SVGIG (reference sequence). The CDR3 covers 14 residues. CDR3 protein: CAWRWTVSGNTIYF. In nucleotides, the CDR3 is TGTGCCTGGAGGTGGACAGTCTCTGGAAACACCATATATTTT.

V usage is TRBV15 and J usage is TRBJ2-7; 12 nucleotides match TRBD2. CDR3 length equals 17 residues. Germline CDR1 and CDR2: LNHNV and YYDKDF (reference sequence). The V segment lost 0 bases and the J segment 2 bases; nucleotides outside the gene matches: 5. CDR3 protein: CATSREVGLAGTYEQYF. CDR3 DNA sequence: TGTGCCACCAGCAGAGAGGTAGGACTAGCGGGAACCTACGAGCAGTACTTC. The variable domain in full, completed from reference TRBV15 and TRBJ2-7, reads DAMVIQNPRYQVTQFGKPVTLSCSQTLNHNVMYWYQQKSSQAPKLLFHYYDKDFNNEADTPDNFQSRRPNTSFCFLDIRSPGLGDTAMYLCATSREVGLAGTYEQYFGPGTRLTVT.

The chain uses TRBV5-1 and TRBJ1-1; 8 nucleotides agree with TRBD1. Germline CDR1 reads SGHRS; CDR2 reads YFSETQ. The CDR3 consists of 13 residues. After removal of 9 bases from V and 1 base from J, the junction contained 5 bases not matched to a gene. The CDR3, as DNA: TGCGCCACCACGACAGGGGCGAACACTGAAGCTTTCTTT. It codes for CATTTGANTEAFF.

Worth noting for this clone: This specimen includes other DNA sequences encoding the same CDR3. V gene TRBV19 combines with J gene TRBJ2-3; 8 nucleotides match TRBD2. Germline loops: CDR1 LNHDA, CDR2 SQIVND (reference sequence). The CDR3 length is 15 residues. The junction had 2 bases not matched to a gene; V was cut back by 3 bases and J by 0 bases. CDR3 in amino acids: CASSIPSGSTDTQYF. CDR3 sequence (DNA): TGTGCCAGTAGTATCCCTAGCGGGAGCACAGATACGCAGTATTTT. Filled out from reference TRBV19 and TRBJ2-3, the complete variable domain reads DGGITQSPKYLFRKEGQNVTLSCEQNLNHDAMYWYRQDPGQGLRLIYYSQIVNDFQKGDIAEGYSVSREKKESFPLTVTSAQKNPTAFYLCASSIPSGSTDTQYFGPGTRLTVL.

The rearrangement links TRBV6-5 to TRBJ2-1, with 14 bases fitting TRBD2. This CDR3 is 15 amino acids long. CDR1 and CDR2 from the germline V gene are MNHEY and SVGAGI. The V gene end was trimmed by 6 bases and the J gene end by 9 bases; junction bases not matched to a gene: 7. CDR3 residues: CASSRGLAGVGEQFF. The CDR3 bases are TGTGCCAGCAGCCGGGGACTAGCGGGAGTGGGTGAGCAGTTCTTC.

V is TRBV19 and J is TRBJ1-5; perhaps TRBD1 as D (6 bases). Trimming took off 3 bases at V and 1 base at J, with 13 bases between the two ends. The CDR3 consists of 16 residues. Germline V gene sequence: CDR1 LNHDA, CDR2 SQIVND (reference sequence). The CDR3 DNA follows: TGTGCCAGTAGTATGAGAGGGAGGGGGAGCAATCAGCCCCAGCATTTT. It specifies CASSMRGRGSNQPQHF.

The chain links TRBV9 to TRBJ1-4, with 7 bases lining up with TRBD1. V dropped 4 bases and J dropped 7; count of bases not matched to a gene: 7. Germline loops: CDR1 SGDLS, CDR2 YYNGEE. CDR3 length: 14 residues. CDR3 sequence: CASSTRTGSEKLFF. CDR3 DNA sequence: TGTGCCAGCAGCACACGGACAGGCAGTGAAAAACTGTTTTTT.

The V gene is TRBV6-5, the J gene TRBJ1-5; possible D gene TRBD1, 5 bases. CDR1 and CDR2 (germline): MNHEY, SVGAGI. The CDR3 consists of 13 residues. The germline V and J ends were trimmed by 8 bases and 4 bases, with 12 bases remaining between them. CDR3 nucleotide sequence: TGTGCCAGCCGGCGGGGGGGGAATCAGCCCCAGCATTTT. Its protein product is CASRRGGNQPQHF.

The chain employs TRBV11-3 and TRBJ2-3; D is unclear. The V end was cut by 1 base, the J end by 0 bases, with 5 bases between. Germline V CDR1 and CDR2: SGHNT, YENEEA. The CDR3 totals 14 residues. The CDR3 DNA follows: TGTGCCAGCAGCTTAGTGGCCAGCACAGATACGCAGTATTTT. It translates to CASSLVASTDTQYF.

CDR3 sequence: CASSPREGASNQPQHF. The CDR3 coding sequence is TGTGCCAGCTCACCACGAGAGGGGGCAAGCAATCAGCCCCAGCATTTT. The rearrangement uses TRBV18 and TRBJ1-5; 7 bases agree with TRBD1. Germline V gene sequence: CDR1 KGHSH, CDR2 LQKENI. The junction had 4 bases not matched to a gene; V was cut back by 1 base and J by 1 base. This CDR3 spans 16 amino acids.

V usage is TRBV11-3 and J usage is TRBJ2-3; 8 nucleotides agree with TRBD2. Germline CDR1 reads SGHNT; CDR2 reads YENEEA. V was pared by 1 base and J by 4 bases, with 7 bases of the junction left unmatched. The CDR3 sequence is 16 residues long. The CDR3 nucleotides read TGTGCCAGCAGCTTAGTGGCGGGAGGACAACCAGATACGCAGTATTTT. Translated, it gives CASSLVAGGQPDTQYF.

The chain uses TRBV28 and TRBJ1-5; D call uncertain. Looked up from germline, CDR1 is MDHEN and CDR2 is SYDVKM. V lost 3 bases and J lost 4, with 7 bases in between. The CDR3 consists of 13 residues. The CDR3 DNA reads TGTGCCAGCAGTTTTTCGAGGAATCAGCCCCAGCATTTT. The encoded protein is CASSFSRNQPQHF.

This chain links TRBV6-5 with TRBJ1-5; 9 bases fit TRBD1. Losses at the gene ends were 6 bases for V and 9 bases for J; bases not matched to a gene: 6. The CDR3 is made up of 13 amino acids. Germline values: CDR1 MNHEY, CDR2 SVGAGI. The CDR3 sequence is CASRWDRDRPQHF. DNA of the CDR3: TGTGCCAGCAGGTGGGACAGGGATAGGCCCCAGCATTTT.

This chain joins TRBV10-1 and TRBJ2-1; 10 bases line up with TRBD2. This CDR3 spans 14 amino acids. J was trimmed by 10 bases and V by 4 bases; bases with no gene match: 7. CDR1 is WNHNN, CDR2 SYGVQD, per germline (reference sequence). The CDR3 coding sequence is TGCGCCAGCAGTGGGACTAGCGGTTGGATGGAGCAGTTCTTC. Protein: CASSGTSGWMEQFF.

The V and J genes are TRBV29-1 and TRBJ2-1; 15 bases are shared with TRBD2. V dropped 6 bases and J dropped 8; count of bases not matched to a gene: 5. The CDR3 is made up of 14 amino acids. Germline CDR1 SQVTM, CDR2 ANQGSEA. The CDR3 region has the DNA TGCAGCGTGATGGGACTAGCGGGAGGTTATGAGCAGTTCTTC. Translation gives CSVMGLAGGYEQFF.